This TCR beta chain was obtained from a study of blood T cell repertoires in COVID-19. Study information: Researchers got acute and convalescent COVID-19 samples from the United States, Italy and Spain. PBMCs, B-cell-depleted T cells, or T cells were the source of the cDNA or gDNA that made up the material.

As originally analysed: Scientists estimated how many nucleated cells there were by amplifying reference gene primers. Clones were read by immunoSEQ multiplex PCR, and TCRdb kept only the in-frame ones, dropping some. That table is the source of V, J and clone size, and D and trimming were worked out from the DNA. Among about 78,000 clones listed, about 89% were seen once. The germline V gene encodes CDR1 KGHSH and CDR2 LQKENI. The CDR3 sequence is 15 residues long. After removal of 3 bases from V and 4 bases from J, the junction contained 5 bases not matched to a gene. The genes are TRBV18 and TRBJ2-1; 8 nucleotides line up with TRBD2. This sequence was found in a woman aged 55-69 years with acute or convalescent COVID-19. The sequenced sample consisted of peripheral blood. The CDR3 sequence is CASSPGSGEYNEQFF. CDR3 in DNA: TGTGCCAGCTCACCTGGTAGCGGGGAGTACAATGAGCAGTTCTTC.